The sequence of this T cell receptor (beta chain) was determined in a study of control samples from healthy donors and cancer patients. V lost 3 bases to trimming and J lost 3 bases, with 15 bases between them. Germline V lookup: CDR1 MNHNS, CDR2 SASEGT. The CDR3 loop spans 16 amino acids. This table comes from immunoSEQ multiplex PCR, and its TCRdb copy is limited to in-frame clones, with some not included. Of 40,000 to 60,000 clones listed, about nine tenths are singletons. The origin of this receptor is a man aged 60 to 69 with head and neck cancer. The chain uses TRBV6-1 and TRBJ1-5, with D unresolved. Sequenced material: PBMCs. The CDR3 nucleotides are TGTGCCAGCAGTGAGTTCGGGGTTTCGTACAATCAGCCCCAGCATTTT. This gives the protein CASSEFGVSYNQPQHF.